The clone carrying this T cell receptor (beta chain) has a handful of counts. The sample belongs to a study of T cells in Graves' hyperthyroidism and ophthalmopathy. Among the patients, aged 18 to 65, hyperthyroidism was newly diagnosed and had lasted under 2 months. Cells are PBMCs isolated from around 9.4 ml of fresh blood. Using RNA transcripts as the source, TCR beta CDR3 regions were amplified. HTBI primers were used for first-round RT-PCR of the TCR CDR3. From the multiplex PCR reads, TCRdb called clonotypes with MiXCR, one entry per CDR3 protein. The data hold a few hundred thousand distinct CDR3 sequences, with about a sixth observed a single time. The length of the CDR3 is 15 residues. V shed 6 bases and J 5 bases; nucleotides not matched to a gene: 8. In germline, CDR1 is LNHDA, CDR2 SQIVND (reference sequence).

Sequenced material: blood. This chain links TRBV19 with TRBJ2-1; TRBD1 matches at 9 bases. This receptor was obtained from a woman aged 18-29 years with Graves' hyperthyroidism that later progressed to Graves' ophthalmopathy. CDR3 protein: CASRPGTGKNNEQFF. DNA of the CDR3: TGTGCCAGTAGACCCGGGACAGGGAAAAACAATGAGCAGTTCTTC.